The 25 T cell receptor beta chains given below trace back to one sample, sequenced in a study of beta chain features in type 1 diabetes. Every isolated RNA sample was fully reverse transcribed, so sequencing captured expressed TCRB transcripts. TCRdb's copy holds only in-frame clones and misses some; the assay was immunoSEQ multiplex PCR. Here the sample spans around 240,000 clones, 9.6% being singletons. Sequencing used naive CD4+ T cells from blood. All receptors come from a young woman in good health.

This chain links TRBV7-8 with TRBJ1-1, with no clear D. This CDR3 spans 12 amino acids. Germline CDR1 is SGHVS and CDR2 is FQNEAQ. V gave up 4 bases and J gave up 11 bases, with 14 bases separating them. Written as DNA, the CDR3 is TGTGCCAGCAGCTCCCAAGTCGAGAGGGCTTTCTTT. Amino acids: CASSSQVERAFF.

In its sample, this clone was seen a few times. The chain links TRBV7-9 to TRBJ2-1; D may be TRBD2 (5 bases). V lost 1 base to trimming and J lost 7 bases, with 11 bases between them. This CDR3 is built from 14 residues. The germline V gene has CDR1 SEHNR and CDR2 FQNEAQ (reference sequence). CDR3 nucleotide sequence: TGTGCCAGCAGCTTAGACGGGATGGGGAATGAGCAGTTCTTC. Its protein is CASSLDGMGNEQFF.

The chain is built from TRBV7-8 and TRBJ1-3; D remains ambiguous. V was clipped by 3 bases and J by 8 bases, with 14 bases between them. Germline V gene data show CDR1 as SGHVS and CDR2 as FQNEAQ. This CDR3 is 14 amino acids long. The chain's CDR3 is CASSFTPRRDTIYF. DNA for the CDR3: TGTGCCAGCAGCTTTACCCCCCGCCGGGACACCATATATTTT. The whole variable domain, remainder taken from reference TRBV7-8 and TRBJ1-3, is GAGVSQSPRYKVAKRGQDVALRCDPISGHVSLFWYQQALGQGPEFLTYFQNEAQLDKSGLPSDRFFAERPEGSVSTLKIQRTQQEDSAVYLCASSFTPRRDTIYFGEGSWLTVV.

This clone was counted a few times. The chain links TRBV19 to TRBJ1-5; 9 nucleotides match TRBD1. This CDR3 has 13 amino acids. Germline V gene sequence: CDR1 LNHDA, CDR2 SQIVND (reference sequence). J lost 7 bases, V lost 6 bases, and 4 bases had no gene match. CDR3 region: CASSRDRAQPQHF. The CDR3 coding sequence is TGTGCCAGTAGCCGGGACAGGGCCCAGCCCCAGCATTTT.

The table lists this clone with a few counts. The J gene is TRBJ2-7, the V gene TRBV6-5, with a weak D call TRBD1 (6 bases). Trimming removed 6 bases from V and 4 bases from J, with 16 bases in between. The CDR3 totals 14 residues. Germline-derived CDR1 and CDR2 are MNHEY and SVGAGI. The CDR3: CASSAQTGGYEQYF. The CDR3 coding sequence is TGTGCCAGCAGCGCACAGACAGGTGGATACGAGCAGTACTTC.

This clone has only a few counts. The V call is TRBV10-2, the J call TRBJ2-5; a weak D match, TRBD2 (6 bases). Between the trimmed V and J ends, which lost 6 bases and 4 bases, there was a span of 15 bases. Per germline, CDR1 WSHSY and CDR2 SAAADI. CDR3 length: 14 residues. The chain's CDR3 is CASRLGEVRETQYF. The CDR3 region has the DNA TGCGCCAGCAGATTGGGGGAGGTACGAGAGACCCAGTACTTC.

The chain carries TRBV5-6 and TRBJ1-2, with 7 nucleotides matching TRBD1. V lost 4 bases, J lost 1 base, and 10 bases stayed unmatched. Germline V CDR1 and CDR2: SGHDT, YYEEEE. The CDR3 length is 16 residues. This chain's CDR3 is CASSPPGQSSNYGYTF. DNA for the CDR3: TGTGCCAGCAGCCCGCCGGGACAGTCCAGTAACTATGGCTACACCTTC.

The chain recombines TRBV11-1 with TRBJ1-1; D uncertain. The V gene's germline CDR1 is SGHAT and CDR2 FQDESV (reference sequence). This CDR3 region has 12 residues. V dropped 6 bases and J dropped 4 bases, with 9 bases sitting between them. The CDR3 DNA follows: TGTGCCAGCAGTCCCTCGTCCACTGAAGCTTTCTTT. The encoded protein is CASSPSSTEAFF.

This clone appeared a few times. The chain combines TRBV5-5 with TRBJ1-1; D uncertain. The V end lost 6 bases, the J end lost 1 base, and 10 bases lay between the germline ends. The CDR3 extends over 13 amino acids. Germline CDR1 SGHKS, CDR2 YYEKEE (reference sequence). DNA for the CDR3: TGTGCCAGCACCCGAGCAGGGAACACTGAAGCTTTCTTT. Its translation is CASTRAGNTEAFF.

The CDR3 loop is CAWSTPGQRVGTDTQYF. The CDR3 nucleotides are TGTGCCTGGAGTACCCCGGGACAGCGCGTAGGGACAGATACGCAGTATTTT. The V gene is TRBV30, the J gene TRBJ2-3; 7 positions match TRBD1. CDR3 length: 17 amino acids. CDR1 and CDR2 (germline): GTSNPN, SVGIG (reference sequence). The ends lost 2 bases at V and 3 bases at J; junction bases unmatched: 14.

This clone appeared a few times. The DNA of the CDR3 is TGTGCCAGCAGTGACCCGACACAGAGGAACACTGAAGCTTTCTTT. Translated: CASSDPTQRNTEAFF. The chain recombines TRBV4-2 with TRBJ1-1; D gene unclear. The CDR3 has 15 amino acids. CDR1 and CDR2 (germline): LGHNA, YNFKEQ. Deletions cut 6 bases from V and 1 base from J, with 15 bases between.

A single count supports this clone. J is TRBJ1-6 and V is TRBV21-1. TRBV21-1 is a pseudogene locus. The CDR3 is 17 residues long. Written as DNA, the CDR3 is TGTGCCAGCCCAAAGCGAGGAGGTGTGAGATATAATTCACCCCTCCACTTT. Protein: CASPKRGGVRYNSPLHF.

The chain employs TRBV29-1 and TRBJ1-1, with D tentatively TRBD1 (5 bases). V lost 5 bases, J lost 1 base, and 11 bases lay in between. Germline V gives CDR1 SQVTM, CDR2 ANQGSEA. The CDR3 spans 13 residues. CDR3 coding DNA: TGCAGCGTTTACAGGTCGCCGAACACTGAAGCTTTCTTT. It translates to CSVYRSPNTEAFF. The full variable domain, rest sourced from reference TRBV29-1 and TRBJ1-1, is SAVISQKPSRDICQRGTSLTIQCQVDSQVTMMFWYRQQPGQSLTLIATANQGSEATYESGFVIDKFPISRPNLTFSTLTVSNMSPEDSSIYLCSVYRSPNTEAFFGQGTRLTVV.

This clone was found a few times. The V gene is TRBV4-1, the J gene TRBJ2-1, with D possibly being TRBD2 (6 bases). The germline V gene encodes CDR1 MGHRA and CDR2 YSYEKL. Trimming left V 0 bases short and J 4 bases short, with 13 bases between. The CDR3 has 16 residues. The CDR3 DNA reads as TGCGCCAGCAGCCAAGAAGGGCGGGGTCGTTACAATGAGCAGTTCTTC. Translated, it gives CASSQEGRGRYNEQFF.

The chain couples TRBV29-1 to TRBJ1-2; 8 bases are a match to TRBD1. V lost 4 bases, J lost 6 bases, and 10 bases stayed unmatched. Germline V lookup: CDR1 SQVTM, CDR2 ANQGSEA. The CDR3 extends over 14 amino acids. The CDR3 DNA reads TGCAGCGTTGGGGCTACCTCAGGGGGCGATGGCTACACCTTC. It yields the protein CSVGATSGGDGYTF.

This clone showed up just a few times. The J gene is TRBJ1-1, the V gene TRBV29-1, with a possible D match to TRBD1 (6 bases). CDR3 length: 14 amino acids. Germline CDR1 is SQVTM and CDR2 is ANQGSEA. The V end lost 5 bases, the J end lost 4 bases, and 17 bases lay between the germline ends. In DNA, the CDR3 is TGCAGCGTTAGAGCGACAGGTGGGATCACTGAAGCTTTCTTT. Protein: CSVRATGGITEAFF.

Comments on this clone: This specimen includes other DNA sequences encoding the same CDR3. The chain combines TRBV9 with TRBJ1-1, with D possibly being TRBD1 (5 bases). V lost 4 bases, J lost 2 bases, and 12 bases lay in between. This CDR3 is built from 14 residues. CDR1 is SGDLS and CDR2 is YYNGEE in the germline V gene. The CDR3 region is CASSRTGGNTEAFF. In DNA, the CDR3 is TGTGCCAGCAGCCGGACGGGGGGAAACACTGAAGCTTTCTTT.

The chain joins TRBV7-6 to TRBJ2-1; TRBD2 aligns across 7 bases. The CDR3 runs 17 residues. The ends lost 1 base at V and 2 bases at J; junction bases unmatched: 8. Germline assignment: CDR1 SGHVS and CDR2 FNYEAQ. The CDR3 bases are TGTGCCAGCAGCTTAGTCGGGACTAACGTCGCCTACAATGAGCAGTTCTTC. Protein: CASSLVGTNVAYNEQFF.

The chain employs TRBV25-1 and TRBJ1-1, with 7 bases identical to TRBD1. The CDR3 spans 14 residues. CDR1 is MGHDK and CDR2 is SYGVNS in the germline V gene. The ends lost 7 bases at V and 1 base at J; junction bases unmatched: 6. CDR3 sequence reads: CASIATGRNTEAFF. The CDR3 DNA is TGTGCCAGCATCGCGACAGGGCGGAACACTGAAGCTTTCTTT.

The chain links TRBV19 to TRBJ2-4; D not certain. The V end was cut by 5 bases, the J end by 3 bases, with 14 bases between. Germline-derived CDR1 and CDR2 are LNHDA and SQIVND (reference sequence). The CDR3 runs 15 residues. CDR3 protein: CASSELSVDKNIQYF. As DNA, the CDR3 is TGTGCCAGTAGTGAGCTCTCGGTCGACAAAAACATTCAGTACTTC.

The chain couples TRBV19 to TRBJ2-7; possible D gene TRBD2, 6 bases. There are 14 residues in the CDR3. Per the germline V gene, CDR1 is LNHDA and CDR2 is SQIVND (reference sequence). V lost 5 bases and J lost 3, with 14 bases in between. As DNA, the CDR3 is TGTGCCAGTAGTCCCGGAGGGCTCCTCTACGAGCAGTACTTC. Its protein is CASSPGGLLYEQYF.

This sequence joins TRBV7-9 and TRBJ2-5; D unresolved. The closer fit of TRBJ2-7 to the DNA end suggests the J call may be wrong. The CDR3 has 13 residues. The V gene's germline CDR1 is SEHNR and CDR2 FQNEAQ (reference sequence). The CDR3 region is CASSPGRSYEQYF. As DNA, the CDR3 is TGTGCCAGCAGCCCAGGTCGATCGTACGAGCAGTACTTC.

There are many counts of this clone. The rearrangement uses TRBV18 and TRBJ2-7, with 10 nucleotides matching TRBD1. V lost 3 bases and J lost 1; bases outside the gene matches: 3. The CDR3 covers 15 residues. The germline CDR1 and CDR2 sequences are KGHSH and LQKENI. The CDR3 reads CASSPEGQGSYEQYF. The CDR3 region has the DNA TGTGCCAGCTCACCGGAGGGACAGGGGTCCTACGAGCAGTACTTC.

This clone was seen a few times. V gene TRBV6-6 combines with J gene TRBJ1-1, with no clear D. Between the trimmed V and J ends, which lost 5 bases and 6 bases, there was a span of 13 bases. This CDR3 is built from 13 residues. Germline lookup yields CDR1 MNHNY and CDR2 SVGAGI (reference sequence). The CDR3 DNA is TGTGCCAGCAGTCCTCAGGTCCCGGCTGAAGCTTTCTTT. Amino acids: CASSPQVPAEAFF.

This clone turned up a few times. The chain employs TRBV12-5 and TRBJ2-6; D is possibly TRBD2 (6 bases). CDR1 LGHNT and CDR2 FRNRAP come from the germline V gene. This CDR3 is 14 amino acids long. Deletions cut 6 bases from V and 2 bases from J, with 8 bases between. CDR3: CASGGGAGANVLTF. The CDR3 nucleotides read TGTGCTAGTGGGGGCGGGGCTGGGGCCAACGTCCTGACTTTC.